The 29 T cell receptor beta chains reported below all come from one sample, sequenced in a study of PD-1 blockade in classical Hodgkin lymphoma. Profiling relied on immunoSEQ multiplex PCR, and the TCRdb table lists in-frame clones only, not all of them. The data hold about 41,000 clones, with roughly 70% observed a single time. Patients all relapsed after autologous stem cell transplantation, and there was variation in brentuximab vedotin exposure. The starting material was peripheral blood mononuclear cells (PBMCs), obtained at baseline. All receptors come from a human donor with classical Hodgkin lymphoma.

This clone was counted once. V and J are TRBV7-8 and TRBJ2-2; D is uncertain. V was pared by 5 bases and J by 2 bases, with 6 bases between. CDR3 length equals 13 residues. Germline V lookup: CDR1 SGHVS, CDR2 FQNEAQ. CDR3 nucleotide sequence: TGTGCCAGCAGCCCTTTCAACACCGGGGAGCTGTTTTTT. It specifies CASSPFNTGELFF. Full variable domain (rest looked up from reference TRBV7-8 and TRBJ2-2): GAGVSQSPRYKVAKRGQDVALRCDPISGHVSLFWYQQALGQGPEFLTYFQNEAQLDKSGLPSDRFFAERPEGSVSTLKIQRTQQEDSAVYLCASSPFNTGELFFGEGSRLTVL.

The chain employs TRBV15 and TRBJ1-1; unclear D gene. CDR3 length: 12 amino acids. V lost 5 bases, J lost 1 base, and 5 bases lay in between. CDR1 and CDR2 from the germline V gene are LNHNV and YYDKDF (reference sequence). Written as DNA, the CDR3 is TGTGCCACCAGCCGTAAGAACACTGAAGCTTTCTTT. Amino acids: CATSRKNTEAFF.

Points on this clone: The junction shows a germline mismatch at one end, possibly a read error. This rearrangement joins TRBV11-2 to TRBJ2-3; D possibly matches TRBD1 or TRBD2 (5 bases each). This CDR3 is 15 amino acids long. CDR1 and CDR2 from the germline V gene are SGHAT and FQNNGV. This chain's CDR3 is CASSLVAGSRDTQYF. DNA of the CDR3: TGTGCCAGCAGCTTAGTGGCAGGGAGCAGAGATACGCAGTATTTT.

The rearrangement uses TRBV7-2 and TRBJ2-1, with D tentatively TRBD2 (6 bases). Between the trimmed V and J ends, which lost 5 bases and 0 bases, there was a span of 11 bases. Germline CDR1 is SGHTA and CDR2 is FQGNSA. This CDR3 contains 15 residues. The CDR3 DNA reads as TGTGCCAGCAGCCAGCGGGCGCCCTCCTACAATGAGCAGTTCTTC. Translation: CASSQRAPSYNEQFF.

The chain employs TRBV2 and TRBJ2-7, with 9 bases fitting TRBD1. Unmatched junction bases numbered 8, after V lost 6 bases and J lost 5 bases. This CDR3 is built from 14 residues. Germline V gene data show CDR1 as SNHLY and CDR2 as FYNNEI. Here the CDR3 DNA reads TGTGCCAGCAGAGACGGACAGGGGCCCAACGAGCAGTACTTC. Translating gives CASRDGQGPNEQYF.

This clone is judged medium-sized. The chain carries TRBV19 and TRBJ2-7; no firm D call. The V end was cut by 5 bases, the J end by 0 bases, with 5 bases between. This CDR3 has 12 residues. The germline gives CDR1 LNHDA, CDR2 SQIVND (reference sequence). The CDR3 nucleotides are TGTGCCAGTAGTGGCAACTCCTACGAGCAGTACTTC. This encodes CASSGNSYEQYF.

This chain joins TRBV11-2 and TRBJ2-5, with D possibly being TRBD2 (6 bases). There are 15 residues in the CDR3. Trimming removed 3 bases from V and 3 bases from J, with 14 bases in between. The germline V gene has CDR1 SGHAT and CDR2 FQNNGV. The DNA of the CDR3 is TGTGCCAGCAGCTTGCGGAGGGTGGGGGAAGAGACCCAGTACTTC. Translated, it gives CASSLRRVGEETQYF.

This clone was found once. The V call is TRBV11-2, the J call TRBJ2-7, with TRBD2 matching over 10 bases. CDR3 length: 14 amino acids. In germline, CDR1 is SGHAT, CDR2 FQNNGV. V shed 6 bases, J shed 2 bases, and the junction held 4 bases outside the gene matches. DNA for the CDR3: TGTGCCAGCAGACCTAGCGGGGGTACCTACGAGCAGTACTTC. Amino acids: CASRPSGGTYEQYF.

As regards this clone: At one end the junction does not follow the germline gene, possibly because of a read error. The chain is built from TRBV7-2 and TRBJ1-5, with a weak D call TRBD1 (5 bases). Germline CDR1 is SGHTA and CDR2 is FQGNSA. The CDR3 is 14 amino acids. The chain's CDR3 is CAGSFGPGGQPQHF. The CDR3 DNA follows: TGTGCCGGCAGCTTTGGCCCCGGGGGACAGCCCCAGCATTTT.

This chain's CDR3 is CASSQDLGIWQPQHF. The CDR3 DNA is TGTGCCAGCAGCCAAGATTTGGGGATTTGGCAGCCCCAGCATTTT. This sequence joins TRBV4-2 and TRBJ1-5; no clear D gene. V was pared by 0 bases and J by 7 bases, with 13 bases between. Germline lookup yields CDR1 LGHNA and CDR2 YNFKEQ. The CDR3 loop spans 15 amino acids.

The chain has TRBV2 and TRBJ1-5; tentative D call: TRBD1 (6 bases). V was pared by 5 bases and J by 1 base, with 18 bases between. The CDR3 has 17 residues. Per germline, CDR1 SNHLY and CDR2 FYNNEI. CDR3 bases: TGTGCCAGCAGTTCCGACAGGAGAGGTTGGAGCAATCAGCCCCAGCATTTT. Its protein is CASSSDRRGWSNQPQHF.

This clone was seen a handful of times. This chain connects TRBV10-3 to TRBJ1-1; 10 bases are shared with TRBD1. The CDR3 consists of 14 residues. From germline, CDR1 is ENHRY and CDR2 SYGVKD. V shed 8 bases, J shed 2 bases, and the junction held 5 bases outside the gene matches. The CDR3 protein is CAIAGQGTNTEAFF. The CDR3 DNA sequence: TGTGCCATCGCGGGACAGGGGACTAACACTGAAGCTTTCTTT.

J is TRBJ2-1 and V is TRBV7-2; TRBD1 might be the D (6 bases). The CDR3 runs to 12 residues. V lost 5 bases to trimming and J lost 4 bases, with 6 bases between them. Germline CDR1 is SGHTA and CDR2 is FQGNSA. The CDR3 sequence: CASSDRYNEQFF. In nucleotides, the CDR3 is TGTGCCAGCAGCGACAGGTACAATGAGCAGTTCTTC.

The V and J genes are TRBV15 and TRBJ2-7; TRBD1 matches 7 bases. With 0 bases clipped from V and 4 bases from J, the junction kept 6 bases outside the gene matches. Germline CDR1 reads LNHNV; CDR2 reads YYDKDF (reference sequence). The CDR3 extends over 15 amino acids. The DNA for the CDR3 is TGTGCCACCAGCAGAGAGGCAGGGGGTACGTACGAGCAGTACTTC. It specifies CATSREAGGTYEQYF.

The chain recombines TRBV7-2 with TRBJ2-7; D is ambiguous. The V end lost 3 bases, the J end lost 6 bases, and 6 bases lay between the germline ends. Germline assignment: CDR1 SGHTA and CDR2 FQGNSA. The length of the CDR3 is 11 residues. The CDR3 DNA reads as TGTGCCAGCAGCTTCAGGAGCGAGCAGTACTTC. Its translation: CASSFRSEQYF.

This chain connects TRBV7-6 to TRBJ2-1; TRBD2 agrees at 16 bases. This CDR3 region has 20 residues. The germline V gene encodes CDR1 SGHVS and CDR2 FNYEAQ. V was pared by 5 bases and J by 8 bases, with 18 bases of the junction left unmatched. The CDR3 DNA is TGTGCCAGCAGCACCCATACCGCCGGGACTAGCGGGAGGGCCCTTGATGAGCAGTTCTTC. It specifies CASSTHTAGTSGRALDEQFF.

This sequence joins TRBV7-2 and TRBJ1-2; the match to TRBD1 covers 8 bases. The CDR3 runs to 15 residues. Per germline, CDR1 SGHTA and CDR2 FQGNSA. V lost 2 bases and J lost 5; bases outside the gene matches: 7. The CDR3 DNA sequence: TGTGCCAGCAGCTTACTTGGGACAGGATCTTATGGCTACACCTTC. It is translated as CASSLLGTGSYGYTF.

V usage is TRBV7-3 and J usage is TRBJ2-3, with 8 nucleotides matching TRBD2. Germline CDR1 reads SGHTA; CDR2 reads FQGTGA. CDR3 length equals 15 residues. Trimming removed 1 base from V and 5 bases from J; junction bases left unmatched: 5. Here the CDR3 reads CASSLRPSGLDTQYF. CDR3 nucleotides: TGTGCCAGCAGCTTAAGACCTAGCGGGCTAGATACGCAGTATTTT.

The genes are TRBV27 and TRBJ1-5; perhaps TRBD1 as D (6 bases). V was shortened by 6 bases and J by 8 bases, with 23 bases between the two germline ends. Germline V CDR1 and CDR2: MNHEY, SMNVEV (reference sequence). This CDR3 spans 16 amino acids. CDR3 nucleotide sequence: TGTGCCAGCAGCCGGACCGGGACAACCCTCCAGGAGCCCCAGCATTTT. This codes for CASSRTGTTLQEPQHF.

This rearrangement joins TRBV2 to TRBJ2-3; TRBD1 aligns across 9 bases. The V gene end was trimmed by 5 bases and the J gene end by 1 base; junction bases not matched to a gene: 1. Germline CDR1 SNHLY, CDR2 FYNNEI. The CDR3 runs to 14 residues. CDR3 DNA sequence: TGTGCCAGCAGTCGGGACAGGGGCACAGATACGCAGTATTTT. Amino acid sequence: CASSRDRGTDTQYF.

The chain recombines TRBV6-1 with TRBJ2-7; D not certain. Deletions cut 5 bases from V and 2 bases from J, with 7 bases between. Germline-derived CDR1 and CDR2 are MNHNS and SASEGT. The CDR3 totals 12 residues. CDR3 in amino acids: CASSPHPYEQYF. CDR3 nucleotide sequence: TGTGCCAGCAGTCCCCACCCCTACGAGCAGTACTTC.

The chain recombines TRBV9 with TRBJ1-3; TRBD1 aligns across 7 bases. Germline V gene lookup returns CDR1 SGDLS and CDR2 YYNGEE. The CDR3 consists of 16 residues. After removal of 2 bases from V and 0 bases from J, the junction contained 5 bases not matched to a gene. CDR3 DNA: TGTGCCAGCAGCGTGAAGGGGGCCGGCTCTGGAAACACCATATATTTT. Translating it yields CASSVKGAGSGNTIYF.

This chain links TRBV29-1 with TRBJ1-1; D gene ambiguous. The V gene's germline CDR1 is SQVTM and CDR2 ANQGSEA. The CDR3 totals 11 residues. The V gene lost 2 bases and the J gene lost 1 base, with 2 bases spanning the gap. The CDR3 loop reads CSVEQNTEAFF. The CDR3 DNA reads as TGCAGCGTTGAACAGAACACTGAAGCTTTCTTT.

The chain recombines TRBV6-5 with TRBJ1-4; D possibly corresponds to TRBD1 (6 bases). The germline V gene has CDR1 MNHEY and CDR2 SVGAGI. CDR3 length equals 14 residues. Trimming cost V 5 bases and J 7 bases, with 14 bases left between them. The CDR3 loop is CASSERGAGEKLFF. CDR3 bases: TGTGCCAGCAGTGAACGGGGGGCCGGTGAAAAACTGTTTTTT.

The genes are TRBV6-5 and TRBJ1-5, with no clear D. Germline V gene lookup returns CDR1 MNHEY and CDR2 SVGAGI. V dropped 2 bases and J dropped 2 bases, with 10 bases sitting between them. This CDR3 has 15 residues. DNA of the CDR3: TGTGCCAGCAGTTACAGGGAGGGCGGCAATCAGCCCCAGCATTTT. Translating it yields CASSYREGGNQPQHF.

This chain connects TRBV19 to TRBJ2-6; D is unclear. CDR1 and CDR2 (germline): LNHDA, SQIVND (reference sequence). CDR3 length: 14 amino acids. Trimming cost V 9 bases and J 5 bases, with 14 bases left between them. The CDR3 protein is CASKNPVRANVLTF. CDR3 nucleotides: TGTGCCAGCAAGAATCCCGTTCGGGCCAACGTCCTGACTTTC.

The CDR3 spells CSVEAGTASYNSPLHF. The DNA of the CDR3 is TGCAGCGTTGAAGCCGGGACAGCTTCTTATAATTCACCCCTCCACTTT. The chain combines TRBV29-1 with TRBJ1-6, with 7 positions matching TRBD1. The CDR3 runs to 16 residues. Germline assignment: CDR1 SQVTM and CDR2 ANQGSEA. J gave up 4 bases and V 1 base, and 7 bases lay outside the gene matches.

The V call is TRBV28, the J call TRBJ2-5; D is unresolved. This CDR3 is 11 amino acids long. The V gene's germline CDR1 is MDHEN and CDR2 SYDVKM. The V end was cut by 1 base, the J end by 9 bases, with 6 bases between. The CDR3 sequence: CASSLSGAQYF. For the CDR3, the DNA is TGTGCCAGCAGTTTATCGGGTGCCCAGTACTTC.

The chain recombines TRBV6-5 with TRBJ2-7, with no clear D. V was clipped by 2 bases and J by 6 bases, with 5 bases between them. CDR1 and CDR2 from the germline V gene are MNHEY and SVGAGI. The CDR3 covers 11 residues. The CDR3 region has the DNA TGTGCCAGCAGTTACCTGGGCGAGCAGTACTTC. This gives the protein CASSYLGEQYF.